Following are 14 T cell receptor beta chains from one sample sequenced in a study of molecular identifiers for immune sequencing clone quantification. TCRdb recomputed calls from the PCR reads with MiXCR, one row per CDR3 protein. Of 37,000 or so distinct CDR3 sequences listed, about 24% were seen once; the top ten hold about 1%. The source material was naive CD8+ T cells from blood, with Jurkat cell RNA spiked in. The subset here: FACS-sorted CD8+CD4-CCR7+CD45RA+ naive T cells. The receptors originated from a human donor in good health. Some libraries in this study had Jurkat cell RNA spiked in.

The rearrangement links TRBV14 to TRBJ2-7, with D unresolved. The CDR3 runs to 12 residues. CDR1 is SGHDN and CDR2 is FVKESK in the germline V gene. With 1 base removed from V and 4 bases from J, the gap between germline ends came to 5 bases. The CDR3 nucleotides are TGTGCCAGCAGCCAAGGATGGTACGAGCAGTACTTC. Translation: CASSQGWYEQYF. The entire variable domain, with the rest obtained from reference TRBV14 and TRBJ2-7, is as follows: EAGVTQFPSHSVIEKGQTVTLRCDPISGHDNLYWYRRVMGKEIKFLLHFVKESKQDESGMPNNRFLAERTGGTYSTLKVQPAELEDSGVYFCASSQGWYEQYFGPGTRLTVT.

This clonotype was seen ten or more times. This chain links TRBV29-1 with TRBJ1-1; D unclear. Per the germline V gene, CDR1 is SQVTM and CDR2 is ANQGSEA. The CDR3 totals 13 residues. V dropped 2 bases and J dropped 6 bases, with 13 bases sitting between them. CDR3 sequence (DNA): TGCAGCGTTGAATTCGGAAGGGATCCTGAAGCTTTCTTT. Amino acid sequence: CSVEFGRDPEAFF.

This clonotype was seen repeatedly, ten times or more. This CDR3 reads CASSVGTGGYNEQFF. CDR3 nucleotides: TGTGCCAGCAGCGTAGGAACGGGAGGCTACAATGAGCAGTTCTTC. The chain couples TRBV9 to TRBJ2-1; 7 bases are shared with TRBD2. Trimming at V came to 0 bases and at J to 3 bases, leaving 3 bases not matched to a gene. Germline V gene lookup returns CDR1 SGDLS and CDR2 YYNGEE. The CDR3 covers 15 residues.

This clonotype was observed a handful of times. V is TRBV4-1 and J is TRBJ2-2; no firm D call. The V end lost 2 bases, the J end lost 8 bases, and 12 bases lay between the germline ends. Germline lookup yields CDR1 MGHRA and CDR2 YSYEKL. The CDR3 extends over 14 amino acids. CDR3 DNA: TGCGCCAGCAGCCAAAGACATACCACTGGGGAGCTGTTTTTT. Encoded protein: CASSQRHTTGELFF.

This clonotype was observed at least ten times. This chain connects TRBV30 to TRBJ1-1; TRBD1 matches 8 bases. The CDR3 consists of 13 residues. Germline V lookup: CDR1 GTSNPN, CDR2 SVGIG (reference sequence). Germline trimming cut 3 bases from V and 6 bases from J; bases unmatched to any gene: 6. The CDR3 protein is CAWSIGQGAEAFF. CDR3 nucleotides: TGTGCCTGGAGCATCGGACAGGGCGCTGAAGCTTTCTTT.

This clonotype was observed many times. The chain employs TRBV20-1 and TRBJ2-7; D may be TRBD2 (5 bases). This CDR3 has 14 amino acids. V was shortened by 6 bases and J by 6 bases, with 21 bases between the two germline ends. In germline, CDR1 is DFQATT, CDR2 SNEGSKA (reference sequence). CDR3 region: CSAPLDSLAGEQYF. The CDR3 region has the DNA TGCAGTGCGCCACTCGACTCGTTGGCGGGCGAGCAGTACTTC.

In its sample, this clonotype was seen many times. The chain combines TRBV6-6 with TRBJ2-7; D is perhaps TRBD2 (6 bases). Between the trimmed V and J ends, which lost 0 bases and 3 bases, there was a span of 12 bases. The V gene's germline CDR1 is MNHNY and CDR2 SVGAGI (reference sequence). The CDR3 loop spans 15 amino acids. The CDR3 protein is CASSYSPAGRYEQYF. The CDR3 region has the DNA TGTGCCAGCAGTTACTCACCAGCGGGTCGCTACGAGCAGTACTTC.

This clonotype was seen just once. The junction departs from the called germline gene at one end, perhaps through a read error. The genes are TRBV30 and TRBJ1-1, with TRBD1 matching over 9 bases. CDR1 GTSNPN and CDR2 SVGIG come from the germline V gene (reference sequence). This CDR3 is 13 amino acids long. The DNA of the CDR3 is TGTACCTGGAGTGTGACAGGGGGCACTGAAGCTTTCTTT. As protein: CTWSVTGGTEAFF.

This clonotype was detected ten times or more. The chain recombines TRBV28 with TRBJ1-5; 8 bases map to TRBD1. Trimming at V came to 3 bases and at J to 6 bases, leaving 7 bases not matched to a gene. Germline lookup yields CDR1 MDHEN and CDR2 SYDVKM. CDR3 length: 15 residues. CDR3 loop: CASSFGQGSSQPQHF. The CDR3 DNA reads as TGTGCCAGCAGTTTCGGACAGGGCTCTTCTCAGCCCCAGCATTTT. Filled out from reference TRBV28 and TRBJ1-5, the complete variable domain reads DVKVTQSSRYLVKRTGEKVFLECVQDMDHENMFWYRQDPGLGLRLIYFSYDVKMKEKGDIPEGYSVSREKKERFSLILESASTNQTSMYLCASSFGQGSSQPQHFGDGTRLSIL.

This clonotype appeared many times. J is TRBJ2-7 and V is TRBV27, with D maybe TRBD2 (6 bases). Trimming pared 8 bases from V and 2 bases from J, leaving 13 bases between. Germline lookup yields CDR1 MNHEY and CDR2 SMNVEV (reference sequence). The CDR3 covers 13 residues. The CDR3 coding sequence is TGTGCCAGCCGGGCGGGACCGACCTACGAGCAGTACTTC. It translates to CASRAGPTYEQYF.

A remark on this clonotype: This could be a read error, since a much larger clone is one nucleotide away. This chain joins TRBV28 and TRBJ2-7; TRBD1 matches 7 bases. The CDR3 is 13 amino acids. The germline CDR1 and CDR2 sequences are MDHEN and SYDVKM. CDR3 sequence reads: CAGSLGQAFGQYF. As DNA, the CDR3 is TGTGCCGGCAGTTTAGGACAGGCGTTCGGGCAGTACTTC.

Comment on this clonotype: A read error may explain this, as a much larger clone is one base away. J is TRBJ1-2 and V is TRBV4-1; a weak D match, TRBD1 (6 bases). The CDR3 has 15 residues. Germline CDR1 and CDR2: MGHRA and YSYEKL. V gave up 0 bases and J gave up 7 bases, with 15 bases separating them. The CDR3 region has the DNA TGCGCCAGCAGCCAAGATCGGGGGACAATCTTTGGCTACACCTTC. As protein: CASSQDRGTIFGYTF.

This clonotype was counted only a few times. The V gene is TRBV27, the J gene TRBJ1-5; D might be TRBD1 (5 bases). Germline V gene sequence: CDR1 MNHEY, CDR2 SMNVEV (reference sequence). The V end was cut by 8 bases, the J end by 2 bases, with 25 bases between. CDR3 length: 18 residues. The CDR3 protein is CASAAQGWGYLGNQPQHF. The CDR3 DNA sequence: TGTGCCAGCGCCGCACAAGGTTGGGGGTATTTGGGCAATCAGCCCCAGCATTTT.

As for this clonotype: The CDR3 end shows no conserved phenylalanine or tryptophan, and so a read error is likely. This chain connects TRBV6-5 to TRBJ2-7; tentatively, D is TRBD1 or TRBD2 (5 bases each). The CDR3 loop spans 16 amino acids. Germline CDR1 and CDR2: MNHEY and SVGAGI. Here the CDR3 DNA reads TGTGCCAGCGGTTACAGGCCGGCCGGGGTACCCTACGGGCAGTACCTC. Residues: CASGYRPAGVPYGQYL.